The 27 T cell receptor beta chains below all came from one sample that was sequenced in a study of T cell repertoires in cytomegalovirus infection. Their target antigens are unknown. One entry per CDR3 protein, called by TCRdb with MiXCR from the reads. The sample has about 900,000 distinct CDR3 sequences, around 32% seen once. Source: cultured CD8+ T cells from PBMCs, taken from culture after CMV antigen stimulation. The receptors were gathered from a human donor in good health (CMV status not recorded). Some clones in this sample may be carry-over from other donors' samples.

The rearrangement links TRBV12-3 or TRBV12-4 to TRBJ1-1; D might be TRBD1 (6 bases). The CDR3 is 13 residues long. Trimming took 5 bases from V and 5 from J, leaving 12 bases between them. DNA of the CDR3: TGTGCCAGCAGTACAGGGAGGCTGACTGAAGCTTTCTTT. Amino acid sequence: CASSTGRLTEAFF.

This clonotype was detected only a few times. The chain's CDR3 is CASSPPGQGTGELFF. CDR3 nucleotides: TGCGCCAGCAGTCCCCCGGGACAGGGCACCGGGGAGCTGTTTTTT. The genes are TRBV23-1 and TRBJ2-2; 9 nucleotides agree with TRBD1. TRBV23-1 counts as an open reading frame of uncertain function. V gave up 4 bases and J gave up 4 bases; unmatched junction bases: 4. The CDR3 spans 15 residues.

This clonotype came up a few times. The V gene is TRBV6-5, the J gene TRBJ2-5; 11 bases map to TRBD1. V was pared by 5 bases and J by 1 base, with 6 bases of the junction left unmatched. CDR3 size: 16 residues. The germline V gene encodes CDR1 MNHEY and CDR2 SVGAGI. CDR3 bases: TGTGCCAGCAGTCCTCGGACAGGGGGCCGCCAAGAGACCCAGTACTTC. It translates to CASSPRTGGRQETQYF.

CDR3 coding DNA: TGTGCCAGCAGCTCTCGGACAGGTCCCTATGGCTACACCTTC. It yields the protein CASSSRTGPYGYTF. V gene TRBV13 combines with J gene TRBJ1-2, with 7 bases matching TRBD1. This CDR3 spans 14 amino acids. Germline trimming cut 4 bases from V and 4 bases from J; bases unmatched to any gene: 6. Germline loops: CDR1 PRHDT, CDR2 FYEKMQ (reference sequence).

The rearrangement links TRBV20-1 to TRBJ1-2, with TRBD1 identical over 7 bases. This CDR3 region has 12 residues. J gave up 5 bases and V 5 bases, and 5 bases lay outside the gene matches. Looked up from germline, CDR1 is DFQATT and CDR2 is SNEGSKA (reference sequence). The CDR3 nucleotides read TGCAGTGCTCCGGGACAGCAATATGGCTACACCTTC. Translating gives CSAPGQQYGYTF.

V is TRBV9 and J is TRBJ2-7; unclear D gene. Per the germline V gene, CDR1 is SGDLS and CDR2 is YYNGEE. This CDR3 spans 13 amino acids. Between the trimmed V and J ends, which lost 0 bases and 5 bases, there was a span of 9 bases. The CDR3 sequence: CASSVGIGDEQYV. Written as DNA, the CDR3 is TGTGCCAGCAGCGTAGGTATTGGCGACGAGCAGTACGTC.

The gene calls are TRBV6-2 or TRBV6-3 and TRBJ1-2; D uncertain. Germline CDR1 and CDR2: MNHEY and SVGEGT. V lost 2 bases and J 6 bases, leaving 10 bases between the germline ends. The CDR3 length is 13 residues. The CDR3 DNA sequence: TGTGCCAGCAGTTACCCCCGAGTCGATGGCTACACCTTC. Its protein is CASSYPRVDGYTF.

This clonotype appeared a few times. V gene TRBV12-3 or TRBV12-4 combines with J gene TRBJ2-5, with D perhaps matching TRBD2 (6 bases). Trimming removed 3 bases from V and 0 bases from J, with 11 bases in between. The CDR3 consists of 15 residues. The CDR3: CASSFTSSYQETQYF. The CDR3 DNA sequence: TGTGCCAGCAGTTTTACTAGCTCGTACCAAGAGACCCAGTACTTC.

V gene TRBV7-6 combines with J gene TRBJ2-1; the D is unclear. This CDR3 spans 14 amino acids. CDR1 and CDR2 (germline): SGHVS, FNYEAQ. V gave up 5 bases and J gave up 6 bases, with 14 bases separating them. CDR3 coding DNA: TGTGCCAGCAGCGCATCAGAGGCCTCCAATGAGCAGTTCTTC. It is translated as CASSASEASNEQFF.

The CDR3 protein is CASSQQTSGDNTGELFF. The CDR3 coding sequence is TGCGCCAGCAGCCAACAAACTAGCGGGGATAACACCGGGGAGCTGTTTTTT. J is TRBJ2-2 and V is TRBV4-3, with 10 positions matching TRBD2. V shed 2 bases, J shed 2 bases, and the junction held 5 bases outside the gene matches. This CDR3 has 17 residues. Germline V gene lookup returns CDR1 LGHNA and CDR2 YSLEER.

CDR3 DNA sequence: TGTGCCAGCACGGACAGGGGATACAATGAGCAGTTCTTC. Amino acid sequence: CASTDRGYNEQFF. The chain has TRBV25-1 and TRBJ2-1; TRBD1 matches 9 bases. Germline V gene data show CDR1 as MGHDK and CDR2 as SYGVNS. The V and J ends lost 7 bases and 4 bases, in that order; junction bases with no gene match: 2. The CDR3 is 13 amino acids.

CDR3 DNA: TGTGCCAGCAGTTACTTTGGTGAACCCTACGAGCAGTACTTC. This gives the protein CASSYFGEPYEQYF. The chain links TRBV6-2 or TRBV6-3 to TRBJ2-7; no clear D. V was trimmed by 1 base and J by 2 bases, leaving 9 bases between them. The CDR3 is made up of 14 amino acids. Germline CDR1 is MNHEY and CDR2 is SVGEGT.

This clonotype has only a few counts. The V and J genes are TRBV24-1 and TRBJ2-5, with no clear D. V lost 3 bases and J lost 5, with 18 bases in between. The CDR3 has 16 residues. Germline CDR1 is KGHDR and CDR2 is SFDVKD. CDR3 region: CATSDPDEGRMETQYF. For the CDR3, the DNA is TGTGCCACCAGTGATCCGGACGAAGGTAGGATGGAGACCCAGTACTTC.

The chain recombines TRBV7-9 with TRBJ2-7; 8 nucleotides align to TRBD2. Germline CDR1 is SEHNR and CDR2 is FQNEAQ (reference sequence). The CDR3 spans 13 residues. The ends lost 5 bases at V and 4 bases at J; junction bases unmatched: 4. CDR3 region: CASSAGLEYEQYF. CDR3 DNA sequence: TGTGCCAGCAGCGCGGGACTAGAGTACGAGCAGTACTTC.

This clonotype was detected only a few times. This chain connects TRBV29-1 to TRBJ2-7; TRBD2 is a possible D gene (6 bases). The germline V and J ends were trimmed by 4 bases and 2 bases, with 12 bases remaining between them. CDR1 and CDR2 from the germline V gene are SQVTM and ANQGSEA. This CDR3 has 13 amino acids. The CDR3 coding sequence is TGCAGCGTTGGACTAGATTTGACCTACGAGCAGTACTTC. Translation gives CSVGLDLTYEQYF.

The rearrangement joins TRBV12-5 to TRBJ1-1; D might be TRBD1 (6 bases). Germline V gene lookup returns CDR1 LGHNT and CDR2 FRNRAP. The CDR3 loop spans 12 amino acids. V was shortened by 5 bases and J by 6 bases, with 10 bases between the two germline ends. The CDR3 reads CASGLGQSEAFF. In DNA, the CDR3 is TGTGCTAGTGGTCTAGGACAGTCTGAAGCTTTCTTT.

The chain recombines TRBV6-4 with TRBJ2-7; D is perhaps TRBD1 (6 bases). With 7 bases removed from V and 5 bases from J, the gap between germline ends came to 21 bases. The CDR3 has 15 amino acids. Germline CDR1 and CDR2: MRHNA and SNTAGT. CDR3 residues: CASTLPQGWVDEQYV. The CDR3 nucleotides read TGTGCCAGCACCCTACCACAGGGTTGGGTTGACGAGCAGTACGTC.

As DNA, the CDR3 is TGCAGTGCTAGAATTGGGGTGATAACCTACAATGAGCAGTTCTTC. It codes for CSARIGVITYNEQFF. V and J are TRBV20-1 and TRBJ2-1; no clear D gene. The CDR3 runs to 15 residues. V dropped 2 bases and J dropped 2 bases, with 13 bases sitting between them. CDR1 and CDR2 from the germline V gene are DFQATT and SNEGSKA (reference sequence).

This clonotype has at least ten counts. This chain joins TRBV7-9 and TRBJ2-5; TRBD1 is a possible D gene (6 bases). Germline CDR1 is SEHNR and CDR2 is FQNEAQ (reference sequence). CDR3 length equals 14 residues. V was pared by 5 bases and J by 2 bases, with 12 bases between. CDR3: CASSLQGLQETQYF. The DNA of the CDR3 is TGTGCCAGCAGCCTACAGGGATTACAAGAGACCCAGTACTTC.

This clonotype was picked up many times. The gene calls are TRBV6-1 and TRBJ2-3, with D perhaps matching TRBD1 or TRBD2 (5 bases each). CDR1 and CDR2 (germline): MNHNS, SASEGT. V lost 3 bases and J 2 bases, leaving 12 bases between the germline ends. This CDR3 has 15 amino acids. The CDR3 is CASSEGWDHTDTQYF. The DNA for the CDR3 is TGTGCCAGCAGTGAGGGTTGGGACCACACAGATACGCAGTATTTT.

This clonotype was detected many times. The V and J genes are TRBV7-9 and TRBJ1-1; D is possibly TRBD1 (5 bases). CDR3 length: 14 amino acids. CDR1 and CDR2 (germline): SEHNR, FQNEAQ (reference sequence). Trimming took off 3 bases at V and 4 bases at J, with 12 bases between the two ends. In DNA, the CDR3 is TGTGCCAGCAGCTTGGTGCAGGGCGGCACTGAAGCTTTCTTT. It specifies CASSLVQGGTEAFF.

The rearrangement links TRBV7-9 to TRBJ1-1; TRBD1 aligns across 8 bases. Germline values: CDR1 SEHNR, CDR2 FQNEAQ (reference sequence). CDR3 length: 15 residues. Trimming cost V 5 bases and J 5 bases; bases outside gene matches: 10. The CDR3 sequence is CASSPQGGMRTEAFF. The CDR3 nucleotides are TGTGCCAGCAGCCCACAGGGGGGCATGAGGACTGAAGCTTTCTTT. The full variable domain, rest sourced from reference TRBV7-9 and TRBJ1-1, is DTGVSQNPRHKITKRGQNVTFRCDPISEHNRLYWYRQTLGQGPEFLTYFQNEAQLEKSRLLSDRFSAERPKGSFSTLEIQRTEQGDSAMYLCASSPQGGMRTEAFFGQGTRLTVV.

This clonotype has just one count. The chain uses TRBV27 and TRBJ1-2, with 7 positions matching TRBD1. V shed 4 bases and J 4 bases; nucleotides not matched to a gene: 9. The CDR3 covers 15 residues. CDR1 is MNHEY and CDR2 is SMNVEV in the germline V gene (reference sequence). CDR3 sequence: CASSSDRAVIYGYTF. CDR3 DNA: TGTGCCAGCAGTTCCGACAGGGCGGTAATCTATGGCTACACCTTC.

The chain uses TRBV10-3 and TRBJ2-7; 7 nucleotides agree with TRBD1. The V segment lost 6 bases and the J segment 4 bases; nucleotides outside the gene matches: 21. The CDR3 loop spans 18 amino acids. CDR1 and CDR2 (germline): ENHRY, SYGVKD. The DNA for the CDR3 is TGTGCCATCAGAGACTTAGAAGGGGGTACAGGGGATCCGTACGAGCAGTACTTC. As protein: CAIRDLEGGTGDPYEQYF.

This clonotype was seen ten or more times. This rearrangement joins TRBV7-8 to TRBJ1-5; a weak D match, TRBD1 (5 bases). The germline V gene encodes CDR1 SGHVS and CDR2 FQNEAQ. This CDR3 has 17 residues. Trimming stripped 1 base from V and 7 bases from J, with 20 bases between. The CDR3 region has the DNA TGTGCCAGCAGCTTAGTCGGTAGGGACTTCTTTATGCAGCCCCAGCATTTT. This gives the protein CASSLVGRDFFMQPQHF.

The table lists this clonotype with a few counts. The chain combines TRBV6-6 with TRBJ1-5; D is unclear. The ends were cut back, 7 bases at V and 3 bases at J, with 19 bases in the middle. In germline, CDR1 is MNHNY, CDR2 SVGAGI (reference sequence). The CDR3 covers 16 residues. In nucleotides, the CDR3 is TGTGCCAGCACCACAAGTCCCATAGCGGTCAATCAGCCCCAGCATTTT. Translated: CASTTSPIAVNQPQHF.

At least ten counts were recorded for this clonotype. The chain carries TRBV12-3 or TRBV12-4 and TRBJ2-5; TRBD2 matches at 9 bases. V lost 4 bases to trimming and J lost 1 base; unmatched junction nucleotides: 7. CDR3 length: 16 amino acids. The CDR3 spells CASSSPGLAPQETQYF. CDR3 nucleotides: TGTGCCAGCAGTTCCCCGGGACTAGCACCCCAAGAGACCCAGTACTTC.